The source of this T cell receptor (beta chain) is a study of vaccination and CD4 T cells after COVID-19. Study at large: Four females and six males made up the convalescents, with two Hispanic. Control cultures used a CEFX viral epitope pool, an HIV-1 Nef peptide pool, or no peptide. The authors used overlapping spike peptides from SARS-CoV-2, HCoV-NL63, HCoV-OC43 and HCoV-229E to stimulate cells. Whole-study results and caveats: Convalescent patients displayed a median 86.3% of reactive clones emerging only post-vaccination.

The treatment here: roughly ten-day PBMC culture with coronavirus spike peptide pools or control peptides (ViraFEST assay). After removal of 6 bases from V and 1 base from J, the junction contained 9 bases not matched to a gene. Germline V CDR1 and CDR2: MNHEY, SVGEGT. This CDR3 has 15 amino acids. With the Oncomine TCR Beta short-read assay, DNA from cultured CD4+ T cells was sequenced. TCRdb re-analysed the PCR reads in MiXCR, keeping a single row per CDR3 protein. The sample lists over 10,000 distinct CDR3 sequences, more than 45% occurring once. For this clonotype: Its matching antigen is unknown.

V gene TRBV6-2 or TRBV6-3 combines with J gene TRBJ2-7; 7 bases fit TRBD1. The sample was CD4+ T cells from blood, cultured in vitro. This sequence was found in a human donor who had recovered from COVID-19. The CDR3 is CASRDPGQSSYEQYF. DNA for the CDR3: TGTGCCAGCAGAGATCCGGGACAGAGTTCCTACGAGCAGTACTTC.